This TCR beta chain was captured in a study of shared clonotypes between healthy human individuals. At the level of the study: Per donor, three plates held CD4 naive cells, three held CD4 memory, two held CD8 naive and one held CD8 memory.

How the authors handled the data: There were no quality scores in the junction-only immunoSEQ sequences, so filtering differed. Assay: immunoSEQ multiplex PCR; the TCRdb copy retains only in-frame clones and omits some. V, J and clone size are those of that table, while D and trimming were read from the DNA. The profile shows 1,500,000 or so clones, approximately 98.5% of them singletons. This clone came up once. This CDR3 contains 15 residues. Germline V gene data show CDR1 as SGDLS and CDR2 as YYNGEE. The V segment lost 3 bases and the J segment 6 bases; nucleotides outside the gene matches: 12. Researchers partitioned CD4+ cells into CD45RA+ naive and CD45RA-negative memory subsets.

The specimen was naive CD4+ T cells sorted from blood. Indicated subset: CD45RA+ positively selected. This chain uses TRBV9 with TRBJ2-7, with 7 bases that match TRBD1. This TCR was recovered from a man under 40 in good health. This chain's CDR3 is CASSGLGTDPLEQYF. The CDR3 DNA reads TGTGCCAGCAGCGGACTCGGGACAGACCCTCTCGAGCAGTACTTC.